The clone carrying this T cell receptor (beta chain) was seen a handful of times. What it binds is not known. Assay used: immunoSEQ multiplex PCR; TCRdb lists only in-frame clones, some missing. The top ten clones hold over 40% of a sample with about 4,900 clones, 66% of them seen once. These data belong to a study of CD8 T cell repertoires and HIV-1 epitope variants. Study information: Controls were a CMV, EBV and flu pool, Ebola AY9, and no peptide. Epitopes were three Gag families plus Nef HW9 and YT9. The baseline condition was 1M T cells left uncultured.

CDR3 length: 15 amino acids. Germline V gene data show CDR1 as SNHLY and CDR2 as FYNNEI. V lost 3 bases and J lost 5; bases outside the gene matches: 8. This TCR came from a male donor with HIV. The sample comprised cultured CD8+ T cells derived from PBMCs. The chain links TRBV2 to TRBJ2-7; 9 nucleotides align to TRBD1. This CDR3 is CASSEAFGTGNEQYF. The CDR3 nucleotides read TGTGCCAGCAGTGAGGCGTTCGGGACAGGGAACGAGCAGTACTTC.